The 17 T cell receptor beta chains given below trace back to one sample, sequenced in a study of T-cell reconstitution after alpha-beta-depleted transplantation in children (dated by TCRdb to the mid-2010s). The label giving this sample's treatment or condition can be read as: allogeneic hematopoietic cell transplantation with graft depleted of TCRalphabeta T cells and CD19 B cells. To prepare the library, PCR was applied. The sequencer listed for this sample is Illumina HiSeq 2500. Molecular barcoding was employed in the preparation of TCR libraries, with unique molecular identifiers being used to normalize TCRbeta repertoire quantification. Starting from the raw public reads, TCRdb applied fastp trimming at Q25, assembled clones with MiXCR and retained in-frame beta chains. Here each entry gathers all rows of one CDR3 protein and keeps the most common genes and DNA. In this sample the table shows 500,000 to 650,000 distinct CDR3 sequences, 10% to 15% of which occur a single time. The top ten constitute 2.2% of the sample.

The sequencing here drew on PBMCs, mostly from graft donor cells, taken 360 days after TCRalphabeta/CD19-depleted stem cell transplant. The origin of the receptors is a male patient between 5 and 17 years old who had a stem cell transplant for acute myeloid leukemia, so the T cells may come from the graft donor.

A few counts support this clonotype. The chain joins TRBV20-1 to TRBJ2-5; no clear D. The CDR3 length is 13 residues. Germline assignment: CDR1 DFQATT and CDR2 SNEGSKA (reference sequence). V was clipped by 3 bases and J by 7 bases, with 15 bases between them. CDR3 sequence reads: CSARLTPLGTQYF. The CDR3 region has the DNA TGCAGTGCTAGGTTGACCCCCTTGGGGACCCAGTACTTC.

This sequence joins TRBV12-3 or TRBV12-4 and TRBJ2-7; the match to TRBD2 covers 9 bases. CDR3 length equals 18 residues. V shed 1 base and J 4 bases; nucleotides not matched to a gene: 14. In nucleotides, the CDR3 is TGTGCCAGCAGTTTAGAGGGACAGCTTAGCGGGAGCGGATACGAGCAGTACTTC. It encodes CASSLEGQLSGSGYEQYF.

The rearrangement uses TRBV21-1 and TRBJ2-7. TRBV21-1 is deemed a pseudogene. The CDR3 totals 15 residues. In nucleotides, the CDR3 is TGTGCCAGCAGCCCTACTCCAGGGAACTCCTACGAGCAGTACTTC. Protein sequence: CASSPTPGNSYEQYF.

This clonotype has just a few counts. This rearrangement joins TRBV4-3 to TRBJ2-5; no reliable D call. V lost 0 bases and J 5 bases, leaving 10 bases between the germline ends. This CDR3 spans 14 amino acids. Germline CDR1 and CDR2: LGHNA and YSLEER. CDR3 bases: TGCGCCAGCAGCCAAGAAGGGCCTTGGGAGACCCAGTACTTC. It encodes CASSQEGPWETQYF.

This clonotype was recorded many times. The chain has TRBV12-3 or TRBV12-4 and TRBJ2-1; D might be TRBD2 (6 bases). The V end lost 5 bases, the J end lost 1 base, and 15 bases lay between the germline ends. This CDR3 has 16 amino acids. DNA for the CDR3: TGTGCCAGCAGTCCGATAGCGGTACTGTCCTACAATGAGCAGTTCTTC. Protein product: CASSPIAVLSYNEQFF.

The sample holds a few counts of this clonotype. The rearrangement joins TRBV7-3 to TRBJ2-1; D remains unclear. Germline CDR1 reads SGHTA; CDR2 reads FQGTGA. Deletions cut 5 bases from V and 15 bases from J, with 14 bases between. CDR3 length: 11 amino acids. The CDR3 reads CASSLNSGLFF. The CDR3 bases are TGTGCCAGCAGCCTGAACAGTGGTCTGTTCTTC. The variable domain in full, with the rest retrieved from reference TRBV7-3 and TRBJ2-1, is GAGVSQTPSNKVTEKGKYVELRCDPISGHTALYWYRQSLGQGPEFLIYFQGTGAADDSGLPNDRFFAVRPEGSVSTLKIQRTERGDSAVYLCASSLNSGLFFGPGTRLTVL.

This clonotype was observed a few times. The V and J genes are TRBV20-1 and TRBJ1-1, with D uncertain. CDR3 length equals 14 residues. V lost 3 bases and J 7 bases, leaving 18 bases between the germline ends. From germline, CDR1 is DFQATT and CDR2 SNEGSKA (reference sequence). CDR3 bases: TGCAGTGCTAGGAAAACCGGGAGCACCCTTGAAGCTTTCTTT. Translation: CSARKTGSTLEAFF.

This clonotype was counted only a few times. The chain carries TRBV12-3 or TRBV12-4 and TRBJ2-1, with 7 positions matching TRBD1. CDR3 length equals 16 residues. Trimming removed 3 bases from V and 5 bases from J; junction bases left unmatched: 10. The CDR3 loop is CASSLFPGQYNNEQFF. The DNA for the CDR3 is TGTGCCAGCAGTTTGTTCCCGGGACAGTACAACAATGAGCAGTTCTTC.

V is TRBV4-3 and J is TRBJ2-1, with D possibly matching TRBD2 (5 bases). V was shortened by 1 base and J by 10 bases, with 17 bases between the two germline ends. There are 15 residues in the CDR3. Germline values: CDR1 LGHNA, CDR2 YSLEER. CDR3 residues: CASSQGRVVVGEQFF. In DNA, the CDR3 is TGCGCCAGCAGCCAAGGGCGGGTGGTTGTGGGAGAGCAGTTCTTC.

This clonotype was observed a single time. It may be a read error: a sequence one base away is much more abundant. The gene calls are TRBV28 and TRBJ1-2; no firm D call. V lost 6 bases and J lost 8, with 19 bases in between. The CDR3 totals 14 residues. Germline V CDR1 and CDR2: MDHEN, SYDVKM. CDR3 DNA: TGTGCCAGCAGCACCTTTTTCGGCTCGAAGGGCTACACCTTC. It translates to CASSTFFGSKGYTF.

CDR3 in amino acids: CATLTLGATNEKLFF. The CDR3 nucleotides read TGTGCCACCCTTACCCTAGGGGCAACTAATGAAAAACTGTTTTTT. The chain links TRBV12-3 or TRBV12-4 to TRBJ1-4; D perhaps matches TRBD1 (5 bases). V was clipped by 10 bases and J by 0 bases, with 15 bases between them. This CDR3 comprises 15 residues.

In this sample, this clonotype turned up a few times. The V call is TRBV20-1, the J call TRBJ2-1; the match to TRBD2 covers 8 bases. With V trimmed by 3 bases and J by 5 bases, 9 bases remained unmatched. The CDR3 consists of 15 residues. CDR1 DFQATT and CDR2 SNEGSKA come from the germline V gene (reference sequence). The CDR3 sequence: CSASRFAGGHNEQFF. CDR3 sequence (DNA): TGCAGTGCTAGTCGATTCGCGGGAGGTCACAATGAGCAGTTCTTC.

The chain links TRBV20-1 to TRBJ2-5; 7 bases align to TRBD1. The germline gives CDR1 DFQATT, CDR2 SNEGSKA (reference sequence). J gave up 4 bases and V 2 bases, and 10 bases lay outside the gene matches. The CDR3 is 15 amino acids. CDR3 sequence: CSARSLSRGLETQYF. The CDR3 nucleotides are TGCAGTGCTAGATCCCTTAGCAGGGGGTTAGAGACCCAGTACTTC.

Many counts were recorded for this clonotype. The genes are TRBV20-1 and TRBJ2-4; D perhaps matches TRBD2 (5 bases). The CDR3 covers 17 residues. Germline lookup yields CDR1 DFQATT and CDR2 SNEGSKA (reference sequence). V was cut by 6 bases and J by 3 bases, with 24 bases left in between. CDR3 coding DNA: TGCAGTGCCCCGAGCGGCGGAATGGGAGTGGGCAAAAACATTCAGTACTTC. This sequence encodes CSAPSGGMGVGKNIQYF.

This clonotype was counted between two and nine times. This sequence joins TRBV4-2 and TRBJ2-7; 7 nucleotides match TRBD2. With 0 bases clipped from V and 7 bases from J, the junction kept 12 bases outside the gene matches. The CDR3 length is 16 residues. In germline, CDR1 is LGHNA, CDR2 YNFKEQ. CDR3 in DNA: TGTGCCAGCAGCCAAGAAGAGGGGAGGGGATACCGGGAGCAGTACTTC. Protein product: CASSQEEGRGYREQYF.

This clonotype was seen a handful of times. The chain recombines TRBV27 with TRBJ2-1, with TRBD2 as a possible D gene (5 bases). From germline, CDR1 is MNHEY and CDR2 SMNVEV (reference sequence). The CDR3 contains 14 residues. V gave up 3 bases and J gave up 5 bases, with 11 bases separating them. CDR3 nucleotides: TGTGCCAGCAGTTTCGGGGAAGGTCACAATGAGCAGTTCTTC. The encoded protein is CASSFGEGHNEQFF.

This clonotype was detected many times. The chain employs TRBV12-3 or TRBV12-4 and TRBJ2-7; 7 nucleotides match TRBD1. CDR3 length: 13 amino acids. With 6 bases clipped from V and 7 bases from J, the junction kept 9 bases outside the gene matches. As DNA, the CDR3 is TGTGCCAGCAGCCCTCGATCGACAGGGGAGCAGTACTTC. This encodes CASSPRSTGEQYF.